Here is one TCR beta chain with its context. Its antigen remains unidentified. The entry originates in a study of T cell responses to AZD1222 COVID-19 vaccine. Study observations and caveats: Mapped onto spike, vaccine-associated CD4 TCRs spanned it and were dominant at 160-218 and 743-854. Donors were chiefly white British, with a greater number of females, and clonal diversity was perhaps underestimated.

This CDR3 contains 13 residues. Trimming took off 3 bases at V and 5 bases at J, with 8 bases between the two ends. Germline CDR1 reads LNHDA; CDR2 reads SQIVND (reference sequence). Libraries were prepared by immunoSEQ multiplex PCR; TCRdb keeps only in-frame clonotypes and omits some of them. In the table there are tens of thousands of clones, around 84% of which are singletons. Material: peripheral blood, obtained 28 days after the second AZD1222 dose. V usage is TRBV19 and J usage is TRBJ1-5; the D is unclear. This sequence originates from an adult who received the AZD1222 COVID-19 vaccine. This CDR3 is CASSMPGDQPQHF. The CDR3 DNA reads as TGTGCCAGTAGTATGCCGGGAGATCAGCCCCAGCATTTT.